The present T cell receptor (beta chain) was sequenced within a study of blood T cell repertoires in COVID-19. TCRdb's copy holds only in-frame clones and misses some; the assay was immunoSEQ multiplex PCR. The repertoire holds 54,000 or so clones, 86% seen once, with around 25% in the top ten. Looked up from germline, CDR1 is LGHNA and CDR2 is YNFKEQ. The junction had 8 bases not matched to a gene; V was cut back by 5 bases and J by 5 bases. The CDR3 runs to 15 residues. The sample was peripheral blood. The chain is built from TRBV4-2 and TRBJ1-4; 7 bases match TRBD1. The sequence came from an elderly woman with acute or convalescent COVID-19. The CDR3 region has the DNA TGTGCCAGCAGCAACCCCAGGGGGGTGAATGAAAAACTGTTTTTT. Translated, it gives CASSNPRGVNEKLFF.